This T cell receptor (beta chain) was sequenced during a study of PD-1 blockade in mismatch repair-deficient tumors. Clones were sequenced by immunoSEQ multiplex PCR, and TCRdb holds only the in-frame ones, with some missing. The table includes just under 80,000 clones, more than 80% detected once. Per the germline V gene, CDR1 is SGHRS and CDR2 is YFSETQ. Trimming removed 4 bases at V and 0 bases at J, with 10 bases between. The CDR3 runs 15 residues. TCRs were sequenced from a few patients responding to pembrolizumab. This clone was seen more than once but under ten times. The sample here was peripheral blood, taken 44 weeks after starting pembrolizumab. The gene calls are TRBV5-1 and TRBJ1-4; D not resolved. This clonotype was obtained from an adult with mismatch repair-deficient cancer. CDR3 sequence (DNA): TGCGCCAGCAGCCCCGGCAGTGCAACTAATGAAAAACTGTTTTTT. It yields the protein CASSPGSATNEKLFF.